This TCR beta chain is drawn from a study of T cell clonotyping in hematopoietic cell transplantation. On the study more broadly: Pretransplant recipient samples were taken after cytoreduction. Study observations and caveats: After transplant, recipient diversity fell while pathologically expanded clonotypes grew through day 180. Graft donor and pretransplant recipient Inverse Simpson Index values predicted broader posttransplant TCR diversity. Few recipient clonotypes overlapped donors; over 95% were de novo at given depth.

Produced via immunoSEQ multiplex PCR; TCRdb's table is partial and in-frame only. The sample shows roughly 9,300 clones, roughly 84% of them seen only once. The V and J ends lost 4 bases and 7 bases respectively, with 17 bases between them. The germline V gene has CDR1 LNHDA and CDR2 SQIVND (reference sequence). This CDR3 spans 14 amino acids. Details on this clone: What it binds is unknown.

This sample's time point: recipient sample about 28 days before transplant, after cytoreduction. This chain joins TRBV19 and TRBJ2-7; no reliable D call. The sample here was peripheral blood mononuclear cells, taken before stem cell transplant. The clonotype was recovered from a woman aged 50 to 60 with chronic myeloid leukemia. Some clones in this sample may be carry-over from other donors' samples. The CDR3 nucleotides are TGTGCCAGTAGTAAGTCAGCCTCCATCTCGGAGCAGTACTTC. This codes for CASSKSASISEQYF. Together with reference TRBV19 and TRBJ2-7, the CDR3 gives the full variable domain: DGGITQSPKYLFRKEGQNVTLSCEQNLNHDAMYWYRQDPGQGLRLIYYSQIVNDFQKGDIAEGYSVSREKKESFPLTVTSAQKNPTAFYLCASSKSASISEQYFGPGTRLTVT.